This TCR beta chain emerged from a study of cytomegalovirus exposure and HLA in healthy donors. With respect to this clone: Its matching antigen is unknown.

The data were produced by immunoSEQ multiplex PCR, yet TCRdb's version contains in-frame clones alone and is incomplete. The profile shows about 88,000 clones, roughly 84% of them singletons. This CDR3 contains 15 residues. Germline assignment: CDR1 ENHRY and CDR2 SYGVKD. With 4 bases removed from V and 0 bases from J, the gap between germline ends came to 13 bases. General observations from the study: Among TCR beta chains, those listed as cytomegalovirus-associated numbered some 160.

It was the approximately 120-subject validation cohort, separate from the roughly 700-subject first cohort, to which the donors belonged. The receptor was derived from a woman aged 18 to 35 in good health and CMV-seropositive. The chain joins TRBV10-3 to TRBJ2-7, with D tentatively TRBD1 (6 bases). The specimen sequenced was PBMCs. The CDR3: CAISAKRDISYEQYF. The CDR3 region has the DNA TGTGCCATCAGTGCCAAGAGGGACATCTCCTACGAGCAGTACTTC.